This T cell receptor (beta chain) was found in a study of PD-1 blockade in mismatch repair-deficient tumors. Study-wide background: Patients had 11 to 13 mismatch repair-deficient cancer types and were previously treated and progressing. Study observations and caveats: Tumor-resident clones, often undetectable pretreatment in blood, expanded then contracted after pembrolizumab.

TCRs were sequenced from a few patients responding to pembrolizumab. This clone was picked up one time. Its antigen is still unknown. Produced via immunoSEQ multiplex PCR; TCRdb's table is partial and in-frame only. The profile covers 35,000 to 45,000 clones, with 85% appearing a single time and under 4% taken by the ten largest. Source: peripheral blood, taken roughly 76 weeks after starting pembrolizumab. This TCR was sampled from an adult with mismatch repair-deficient cancer.

Written as DNA, the CDR3 is TGTGCCAGCTCACCGGGACGGGGGAACACTGAAGCTTTCTTT. It codes for CASSPGRGNTEAFF. V gene TRBV18 combines with J gene TRBJ1-1, with TRBD1 as a possible D gene (5 bases). The length of the CDR3 is 14 residues. CDR1 is KGHSH, CDR2 LQKENI, per germline. Trimming removed 3 bases at V and 1 base at J, with 9 bases between.